This T cell receptor (beta chain) was captured by sequencing in a study of blood T cell repertoires in COVID-19. Only in-frame clones appear in the TCRdb table, and some are missing; sequencing was by immunoSEQ multiplex PCR. The table lists 53,000 or so clones, more than 60% of them singletons, with 15% in the top ten. This clone has more than one count but fewer than ten. Per the germline V gene, CDR1 is MDHEN and CDR2 is SYDVKM. The CDR3 runs 13 residues. V gave up 10 bases and J gave up 4 bases, with 13 bases separating them. This clonotype originated in a human donor with active or convalescent COVID-19. The donor label of this sample is uncertain. The J gene is TRBJ2-2, the V gene TRBV28, with a tentative D call TRBD1 (5 bases). Material: peripheral blood. The CDR3 sequence is CATKGNPTGELFF. The DNA for the CDR3 is TGTGCCACGAAGGGGAACCCCACCGGGGAGCTGTTTTTT.